This T cell receptor beta chain appears in the sequencing data of a study of T cell responses to AZD1222 COVID-19 vaccine. Data came from immunoSEQ multiplex PCR; TCRdb stores just in-frame clones and leaves some out. Of about 110,000 clones listed, about 92% are singletons. Concerning this clone: The antigen remains unidentified.

The CDR3 loop spans 13 amino acids. Germline lookup yields CDR1 ENHRY and CDR2 SYGVKD. V lost 4 bases and J lost 6; bases outside the gene matches: 4. Findings of the study overall: Spike as a whole was targeted by vaccine-associated CD4 TCRs, dominant at 160-218 and 743-854.

This clonotype originated in an adult in good health. The chain is built from TRBV10-3 and TRBJ1-1; 8 positions agree with TRBD1. The sequences come from peripheral blood, collected on day 0 of MenACWY control vaccination. The chain's CDR3 is CAISGQGRPEAFF. The CDR3 DNA sequence: TGTGCCATCAGTGGACAGGGGAGGCCTGAAGCTTTCTTT.